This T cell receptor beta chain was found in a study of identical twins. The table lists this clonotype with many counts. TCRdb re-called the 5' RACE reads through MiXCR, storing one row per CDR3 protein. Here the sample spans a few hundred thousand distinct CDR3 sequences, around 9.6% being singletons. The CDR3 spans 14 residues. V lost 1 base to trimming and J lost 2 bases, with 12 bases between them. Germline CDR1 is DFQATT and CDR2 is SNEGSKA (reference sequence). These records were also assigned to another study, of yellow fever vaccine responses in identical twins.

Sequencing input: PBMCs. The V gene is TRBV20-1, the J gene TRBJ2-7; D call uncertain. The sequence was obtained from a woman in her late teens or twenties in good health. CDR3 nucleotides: TGCAGTGCTAGAGGGGCGCCAGCGACCTACGAGCAGTACTTC. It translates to CSARGAPATYEQYF.